The table lists the clone carrying this T cell receptor beta chain with a count of one. Its matching antigen is unknown. Sample-barcoded 5' priming and a J-beta primer mix drove a second PCR of 7 to 11 cycles. Per sample, CDR3-containing paired-end reads numbered at least 2.5 million. TCRdb re-analysed the 5' RACE reads in MiXCR, keeping a single row per CDR3 protein. Of 1,300,000 or so distinct CDR3 sequences listed, almost 60% are singletons. This record comes from a study of blood T cells in healthy people across ages. Whole-study context: Template switching retrieved approximately one barcoded beta molecule for each two T cells.

General study points: For the donors, CMV status was unknown and possibly confounded expanded clonotype changes.

Sequencing used blood. The clonotype comes from a young man in good health.

CDR3 DNA: TGCGCCAGCAGCCAAGATTTCAGGGGGCGCAATCAGCCCCAGCATTTT. Residues: CASSQDFRGRNQPQHF. V and J are TRBV4-3 and TRBJ1-5; 8 positions agree with TRBD1. There are 16 residues in the CDR3. CDR1 is LGHNA and CDR2 is YSLEER in the germline V gene. With V trimmed by 0 bases and J by 2 bases, 3 bases remained unmatched.